This entry features one TCR beta chain sequence. With 6 bases clipped from V and 4 bases from J, the junction kept 7 bases outside the gene matches. This CDR3 contains 14 residues. CDR1 and CDR2 (germline): LNHDA, SQIVND (reference sequence). This record comes from a study of blood T cell repertoires in COVID-19. At the level of the study: Samples representing acute and convalescent COVID-19 were sourced from the United States, Italy and Spain. Sample material is recorded as cDNA or gDNA derived from T cells, B-cell-depleted T cells, or PBMCs.

In the original analysis: Estimation of nucleated cell counts relied on the amplification of reference gene primers. Data came from immunoSEQ multiplex PCR; TCRdb stores just in-frame clones and leaves some out. V, J and clone size are taken as reported in that table, and D and trimming were inferred from the DNA itself. In the table there are fewer than 60,000 clones, about four fifths of which are singletons. The chain is built from TRBV19 and TRBJ2-5, with 8 bases identical to TRBD2. This sequence originates from a human donor in a cohort sampled during active COVID-19. The material sequenced was peripheral blood. The CDR3 region is CASSSHSGTETQYF. The CDR3, as DNA: TGTGCCAGTAGCTCCCATAGCGGGACAGAGACCCAGTACTTC.